Listed here are 17 T cell receptor beta chains from one sample, sequenced in a study of graft-versus-host responses after intestinal transplantation. Using immunoSEQ multiplex PCR, the repertoire was profiled, and TCRdb retains in-frame clones only, with some absent. This sample has fewer than 120,000 clones, with 93% found just once. These TCRs are of unknown antigen specificity. Sample: unstimulated CD8+ T cells sorted from spleen or lymph node cells, taken before intestinal transplant. Source of these receptors: a human donor who received an intestinal transplant.

The V gene is TRBV11-2, the J gene TRBJ2-3, with D perhaps being TRBD1 or TRBD2 (7 bases each). The CDR3 covers 14 residues. Germline V gene sequence: CDR1 SGHAT, CDR2 FQNNGV. The V gene lost 5 bases and the J gene lost 4 bases, with 13 bases spanning the gap. The CDR3 sequence is CASSQGGRADTQYF. The CDR3 DNA follows: TGTGCCAGCAGCCAGGGGGGGAGGGCAGATACGCAGTATTTT. The complete variable domain, with remaining parts taken from reference TRBV11-2 and TRBJ2-3, reads EAGVAQSPRYKIIEKRQSVAFWCNPISGHATLYWYQQILGQGPKLLIQFQNNGVVDDSQLPKDRFSAERLKGVDSTLKIQPAKLEDSAVYLCASSQGGRADTQYFGPGTRLTVL.

V is TRBV5-8 and J is TRBJ2-7; 7 positions agree with TRBD1. Germline assignment: CDR1 SGHTS and CDR2 YDEGEE. Trimming removed 7 bases from V and 4 bases from J; junction bases left unmatched: 5. The CDR3 has 12 residues. The CDR3 reads CASGGRGYEQYF. The CDR3 DNA is TGTGCCAGCGGAGGCAGGGGGTACGAGCAGTACTTC.

The chain couples TRBV19 to TRBJ2-5; a weak D match, TRBD1 (6 bases). The CDR3 covers 15 residues. The V and J ends lost 3 bases and 1 base respectively, with 12 bases between them. Germline V lookup: CDR1 LNHDA, CDR2 SQIVND (reference sequence). CDR3: CASSMTGGAQETQYF. CDR3 DNA sequence: TGTGCCAGTAGTATGACAGGTGGGGCCCAAGAGACCCAGTACTTC.

This sequence joins TRBV9 and TRBJ2-1; D is possibly TRBD2 (6 bases). The CDR3 consists of 15 residues. V was trimmed by 4 bases and J by 4 bases, leaving 15 bases between them. The germline V gene has CDR1 SGDLS and CDR2 YYNGEE. The DNA for the CDR3 is TGTGCCAGCAGCCCCGGGGGAGCAGTGTACAATGAGCAGTTCTTC. It translates to CASSPGGAVYNEQFF.

The chain has TRBV19 and TRBJ1-1; 9 bases match TRBD1. V lost 7 bases and J lost 1; bases outside the gene matches: 4. The CDR3 sequence is 14 residues long. Germline CDR1 reads LNHDA; CDR2 reads SQIVND (reference sequence). CDR3 sequence reads: CASTAGQGNTEAFF. The CDR3 nucleotides are TGTGCCAGTACGGCGGGACAGGGGAACACTGAAGCTTTCTTT.

The genes are TRBV19 and TRBJ2-1; weak D call: TRBD2 (6 bases). This CDR3 region has 12 residues. Per the germline V gene, CDR1 is LNHDA and CDR2 is SQIVND (reference sequence). V was cut by 7 bases and J by 8 bases, with 12 bases left in between. CDR3 nucleotides: TGTGCCAGTACACGGGGGACCTATGAGCAGTTCTTC. It translates to CASTRGTYEQFF.

This clone was seen once. V usage is TRBV4-1 and J usage is TRBJ2-5; tentatively, D is TRBD2 (6 bases). Germline values: CDR1 MGHRA, CDR2 YSYEKL. Trimming removed 4 bases at V and 3 bases at J, with 21 bases between. The CDR3 contains 17 residues. In nucleotides, the CDR3 is TGCGCCAGCAGCCGGCTCCCCGCTGGCGGGGTGGAAGAGACCCAGTACTTC. Protein: CASSRLPAGGVEETQYF.

This chain connects TRBV6-1 to TRBJ2-3; 7 bases agree with TRBD1. The CDR3 has 15 amino acids. Germline assignment: CDR1 MNHNS and CDR2 SASEGT. The trim removed 5 bases at V and 4 bases at J, leaving 9 bases unmatched. The CDR3 coding sequence is TGTGCCAGCAGTAGCCGCCGACAGGGCCCAGATACGCAGTATTTT. Translation gives CASSSRRQGPDTQYF.

The rearrangement links TRBV27 to TRBJ1-2; TRBD1 matches at 7 bases. The germline CDR1 and CDR2 sequences are MNHEY and SMNVEV (reference sequence). The V segment lost 6 bases and the J segment 3 bases; nucleotides outside the gene matches: 10. This CDR3 has 15 amino acids. In nucleotides, the CDR3 is TGTGCCAGCAGAAGTTTACAAGGGGGCGACTATGGCTACACCTTC. This gives the protein CASRSLQGGDYGYTF.

The rearrangement joins TRBV11-2 to TRBJ1-1, with 8 bases identical to TRBD1. V shed 3 bases and J 4 bases; nucleotides not matched to a gene: 7. CDR1 is SGHAT and CDR2 is FQNNGV in the germline V gene. This CDR3 has 15 residues. CDR3 in amino acids: CASSLKTGASTEAFF. In nucleotides, the CDR3 is TGTGCCAGCAGCTTGAAGACAGGGGCAAGCACTGAAGCTTTCTTT.

The chain employs TRBV9 and TRBJ2-3; D call uncertain. CDR3 size: 17 residues. The ends were cut back, 3 bases at V and 1 base at J, with 18 bases in the middle. Germline assignment: CDR1 SGDLS and CDR2 YYNGEE. The CDR3, as DNA: TGTGCCAGCAGCGGATCCAGTACCACCAGGCGCACAGATACGCAGTATTTT. It specifies CASSGSSTTRRTDTQYF.

This chain links TRBV29-1 with TRBJ1-1; TRBD1 aligns across 10 bases. CDR1 is SQVTM, CDR2 ANQGSEA, per germline. The trim removed 7 bases at V and 6 bases at J, leaving 8 bases unmatched. The CDR3 is made up of 13 amino acids. In DNA form, the CDR3 reads TGCAGCGCCAGGGACAGGGGAAGCCCTGAAGCTTTCTTT. This gives the protein CSARDRGSPEAFF.

The chain is built from TRBV2 and TRBJ2-2; D is ambiguous. V lost 7 bases, J lost 9 bases, and 12 bases lay in between. This CDR3 has 12 amino acids. Germline V gene sequence: CDR1 SNHLY, CDR2 FYNNEI. In nucleotides, the CDR3 is TGTGCCAGCACAGGCCCCAGTCGGGAGCTGTTTTTT. Translating it yields CASTGPSRELFF.

The chain uses TRBV7-8 and TRBJ2-3; D is unresolved. Trimming removed 3 bases at V and 2 bases at J, with 9 bases between. The CDR3 runs to 14 residues. The germline V gene encodes CDR1 SGHVS and CDR2 FQNEAQ. DNA for the CDR3: TGTGCCAGCAGCTTCCTCAGCCTCACAGATACGCAGTATTTT. Translation: CASSFLSLTDTQYF.

The chain combines TRBV28 with TRBJ2-7, with 11 nucleotides matching TRBD2. Unmatched junction bases numbered 10, after V lost 5 bases and J lost 7 bases. The CDR3 sequence is 15 residues long. Germline V gives CDR1 MDHEN, CDR2 SYDVKM. CDR3 nucleotide sequence: TGTGCCAGCAGTAAAACTAGCGGGAGTTCAAATGAGCAGTACTTC. This codes for CASSKTSGSSNEQYF.

This clone was found once. The chain combines TRBV27 with TRBJ2-7, with D maybe TRBD2 (6 bases). The CDR3 consists of 14 residues. Trimming took off 3 bases at V and 2 bases at J, with 11 bases between the two ends. Germline CDR1 MNHEY, CDR2 SMNVEV (reference sequence). The CDR3, as DNA: TGTGCCAGCAGTTTGGGGGAGGATGCCTACGAGCAGTACTTC. Protein: CASSLGEDAYEQYF.

This chain connects TRBV6-1 to TRBJ1-1; D is undetermined. V was pared by 4 bases and J by 5 bases, with 17 bases between. Looked up from germline, CDR1 is MNHNS and CDR2 is SASEGT. The CDR3 runs to 15 residues. CDR3 sequence (DNA): TGTGCCAGCAGTGTGTTTAGCTGGCCGGGGACTGAAGCTTTCTTT. Amino acids: CASSVFSWPGTEAFF.